Below, 27 T cell receptor beta chains from the same sample are listed, as sequenced in a study of CD4 T cells in relation to SARS-CoV-2 and coronaviruses. The repertoire was sequenced with immunoSEQ multiplex PCR; TCRdb's copy has only in-frame clones and lacks some. The sample records some 43,000 clones, approximately 80% being singletons. These receptors lack a known antigen. Sequencing used naive CD4+ T cells from PBMCs, cultured in vitro. This sample's subset: naive CD4+ T cells isolated by negative enrichment. The source is an adult with COVID-19.

The V and J genes are TRBV5-1 and TRBJ2-3; 11 positions match TRBD2. The CDR3 is 15 residues long. Trimming cost V 4 bases and J 4 bases; bases outside gene matches: 5. Germline assignment: CDR1 SGHRS and CDR2 YFSETQ. In nucleotides, the CDR3 is TGCGCCAGCAGCAGGACTAGCGGGCGGGCAGATACGCAGTATTTT. It encodes CASSRTSGRADTQYF.

CDR3 amino acids: CASSSIYEQYF. The CDR3 DNA is TGCGCCAGCAGCTCTATCTACGAGCAGTACTTC. This chain uses TRBV5-1 with TRBJ2-7; D is ambiguous. Germline CDR1 is SGHRS and CDR2 is YFSETQ. The CDR3 is made up of 11 amino acids. Trimming cost V 3 bases and J 3 bases, with 4 bases left between them.

This sequence joins TRBV5-1 and TRBJ2-1; the D is unclear. This CDR3 has 14 residues. CDR1 SGHRS and CDR2 YFSETQ come from the germline V gene. Trimming shortened V by 0 bases and J by 11 bases, and 15 bases separated the two germline ends. The CDR3 nucleotides are TGCGCCAGCAGCTTGGCGACTGAACTCGGTAAGCAGTTCTTC. Translating it yields CASSLATELGKQFF.

V usage is TRBV19 and J usage is TRBJ2-7; no clear D. Germline CDR1 reads LNHDA; CDR2 reads SQIVND (reference sequence). The length of the CDR3 is 12 residues. V was cut by 7 bases and J by 6 bases, with 13 bases left in between. The CDR3, as DNA: TGTGCCAGTACCCGGCCTTCGGTCGAGCAGTACTTC. Its protein product is CASTRPSVEQYF.

This chain joins TRBV7-8 and TRBJ1-6; possible D gene TRBD1, 6 bases. CDR3 length: 13 amino acids. V lost 5 bases, J lost 10 bases, and 12 bases lay in between. Germline V gene data show CDR1 as SGHVS and CDR2 as FQNEAQ. CDR3 protein: CASSPMGASPLHF. CDR3 nucleotide sequence: TGTGCCAGCAGCCCCATGGGGGCATCACCCCTCCACTTT.

The chain couples TRBV18 to TRBJ1-1, with unresolved D. The CDR3 loop spans 13 amino acids. The V gene's germline CDR1 is KGHSH and CDR2 LQKENI. The germline V and J ends were trimmed by 0 bases and 5 bases, with 7 bases remaining between them. CDR3 region: CASSPPGRTEAFF. In DNA form, the CDR3 reads TGTGCCAGCTCACCACCGGGAAGAACTGAAGCTTTCTTT.

This chain uses TRBV28 with TRBJ2-3; 7 bases are a match to TRBD1. The CDR3 covers 17 residues. Germline CDR1 reads MDHEN; CDR2 reads SYDVKM. Germline trimming cut 7 bases from V and 1 base from J; bases unmatched to any gene: 14. This CDR3 reads CASTSPASGQGTDTQYF. The CDR3 DNA follows: TGTGCCAGCACTTCTCCTGCGTCCGGACAGGGCACAGATACGCAGTATTTT.

This chain connects TRBV6-2 or TRBV6-3 to TRBJ1-1; no clear D gene. Trimming pared 5 bases from V and 1 base from J, leaving 14 bases between. CDR1 is MNHEY and CDR2 is SVGEGT in the germline V gene. This CDR3 contains 15 residues. The DNA for the CDR3 is TGTGCCAGCAGTCCCCTCGGGGAACAGAACACTGAAGCTTTCTTT. It translates to CASSPLGEQNTEAFF.

The chain carries TRBV5-1 and TRBJ2-3; 11 bases are a match to TRBD2. In germline, CDR1 is SGHRS, CDR2 YFSETQ. Trimming removed 4 bases from V and 6 bases from J; junction bases left unmatched: 7. The CDR3 covers 15 residues. CDR3 DNA: TGCGCCAGCAGCCCCACTAGCGGGAGTGGGGATACGCAGTATTTT. Its protein product is CASSPTSGSGDTQYF.

The chain links TRBV28 to TRBJ2-5, with TRBD2 as a possible D gene (6 bases). CDR3 size: 15 residues. Trimming removed 2 bases at V and 1 base at J, with 11 bases between. CDR1 MDHEN and CDR2 SYDVKM come from the germline V gene. The CDR3: CASSLVLAAQETQYF. For the CDR3, the DNA is TGTGCCAGCAGTTTAGTTTTAGCGGCCCAAGAGACCCAGTACTTC.

The chain has TRBV5-6 and TRBJ1-5; D not resolved. This CDR3 spans 15 amino acids. V shed 2 bases and J shed 1 base, with 10 bases lying between them. Germline V CDR1 and CDR2: SGHDT, YYEEEE. CDR3 amino acids: CASSFVADSNQPQHF. CDR3 sequence (DNA): TGTGCCAGCAGCTTCGTGGCAGACAGCAATCAGCCCCAGCATTTT. The complete variable domain, with remaining parts taken from reference TRBV5-6 and TRBJ1-5, reads DAGVTQSPTHLIKTRGQQVTLRCSPKSGHDTVSWYQQALGQGPQFIFQYYEEEERQRGNFPDRFSGHQFPNYSSELNVNALLLGDSALYLCASSFVADSNQPQHFGDGTRLSIL.

The V and J genes are TRBV5-1 and TRBJ2-7, with 10 bases aligning to TRBD1. With 3 bases clipped from V and 3 bases from J, the junction kept 6 bases outside the gene matches. The CDR3 contains 15 residues. Germline CDR1 is SGHRS and CDR2 is YFSETQ. The CDR3 sequence: CASSSGTGAFYEQYF. CDR3 sequence (DNA): TGCGCCAGCAGCTCCGGGACAGGGGCCTTCTACGAGCAGTACTTC. The whole variable domain, remainder taken from reference TRBV5-1 and TRBJ2-7, is KAGVTQTPRYLIKTRGQQVTLSCSPISGHRSVSWYQQTPGQGLQFLFEYFSETQRNKGNFPGRFSGRQFSNSRSEMNVSTLELGDSALYLCASSSGTGAFYEQYFGPGTRLTVT.

CDR3 in amino acids: CASSLGRPQGAEAFF. For the CDR3, the DNA is TGTGCCAGCAGTTTAGGACGGCCCCAGGGGGCTGAAGCTTTCTTT. The gene calls are TRBV28 and TRBJ1-1; TRBD1 agrees at 7 bases. Per the germline V gene, CDR1 is MDHEN and CDR2 is SYDVKM. The ends lost 2 bases at V and 6 bases at J; junction bases unmatched: 9. The CDR3 is made up of 15 amino acids.

V usage is TRBV5-4 and J usage is TRBJ1-4; TRBD1 aligns across 8 bases. Germline V gene data show CDR1 as SGHNT and CDR2 as YYREEE (reference sequence). J was trimmed by 7 bases and V by 0 bases; bases with no gene match: 2. This CDR3 comprises 14 residues. The CDR3 coding sequence is TGTGCCAGCAGCTTGGACAGGGGGGGTGAAAAACTGTTTTTT. Translation gives CASSLDRGGEKLFF.

This clone was found a few times. The V and J genes are TRBV28 and TRBJ2-7; 8 bases match TRBD1. The J segment lost 2 bases and the V segment lost 6 bases, leaving 0 bases of the junction unmatched. Germline V gene data show CDR1 as MDHEN and CDR2 as SYDVKM. The CDR3 has 12 amino acids. The CDR3 loop reads CASRDRAYEQYF. The CDR3 DNA follows: TGTGCCAGCAGGGACAGGGCCTACGAGCAGTACTTC. The full variable domain, in which reference TRBV28 and TRBJ2-7 provide the parts outside the CDR3, is DVKVTQSSRYLVKRTGEKVFLECVQDMDHENMFWYRQDPGLGLRLIYFSYDVKMKEKGDIPEGYSVSREKKERFSLILESASTNQTSMYLCASRDRAYEQYFGPGTRLTVT.

The V and J genes are TRBV19 and TRBJ2-2, with TRBD1 matching over 7 bases. Germline V gene data show CDR1 as LNHDA and CDR2 as SQIVND (reference sequence). V lost 5 bases and J lost 7; bases outside the gene matches: 10. CDR3 size: 15 residues. The CDR3 region is CASSLSGTVGGELFF. The CDR3 DNA sequence: TGTGCCAGTAGTCTCTCCGGGACAGTCGGCGGGGAGCTGTTTTTT.

The gene calls are TRBV2 and TRBJ2-2, with a tentative D call TRBD1 (5 bases). V shed 7 bases and J shed 5 bases, with 11 bases lying between them. CDR1 and CDR2 from the germline V gene are SNHLY and FYNNEI. This CDR3 spans 13 amino acids. This CDR3 is CASNRQRTGELFF. Written as DNA, the CDR3 is TGTGCCAGCAATCGACAGAGGACCGGGGAGCTGTTTTTT.

The gene calls are TRBV2 and TRBJ2-1; D not resolved. The CDR3 runs to 13 residues. CDR1 is SNHLY and CDR2 is FYNNEI in the germline V gene. Deletions cut 1 base from V and 5 bases from J, with 6 bases between. The CDR3 here is CASSEEVHNEQFF. In nucleotides, the CDR3 is TGTGCCAGCAGTGAAGAGGTTCACAATGAGCAGTTCTTC.

This rearrangement joins TRBV12-1 to TRBJ2-5; the tabulated D call, TRBD1, remains unverified against the DNA. TRBV12-1 is termed a pseudogene. The CDR3 has 16 residues. Written as DNA, the CDR3 is TGTGCCAGCAGCTGCCCGGGACAGGGGGTGGCAGAGACCCAGTACTTC. Protein: CASSCPGQGVAETQYF.

The chain combines TRBV10-3 with TRBJ1-1, with D hard to call. The V end lost 0 bases, the J end lost 5 bases, and 7 bases lay between the germline ends. Looked up from germline, CDR1 is ENHRY and CDR2 is SYGVKD. CDR3 size: 13 residues. CDR3 sequence (DNA): TGTGCCATCAGTGAGTCGGAGGGAACTGAAGCTTTCTTT. This codes for CAISESEGTEAFF.

This clone turned up a few times. The genes are TRBV18 and TRBJ2-2; 13 bases line up with TRBD2. The length of the CDR3 is 17 residues. From germline, CDR1 is KGHSH and CDR2 LQKENI. V lost 3 bases, J lost 4 bases, and 5 bases stayed unmatched. CDR3 DNA: TGTGCCAGCTCACCTGGACTAGCGGGAGTGGGCACCGGGGAGCTGTTTTTT. Protein product: CASSPGLAGVGTGELFF. The full variable domain, completed using reference TRBV18 and TRBJ2-2, is NAGVMQNPRHLVRRRGQEARLRCSPMKGHSHVYWYRQLPEEGLKFMVYLQKENIIDESGMPKERFSAEFPKEGPSILRIQQVVRGDSAAYFCASSPGLAGVGTGELFFGEGSRLTVL.

This chain uses TRBV19 with TRBJ2-7; D ambiguous. Germline values: CDR1 LNHDA, CDR2 SQIVND (reference sequence). The CDR3 covers 15 residues. Trimming took 4 bases from V and 3 from J, leaving 16 bases between them. For the CDR3, the DNA is TGTGCCAGTAGTAGTCACAATACAGCTCTCTACGAGCAGTACTTC. Its translation is CASSSHNTALYEQYF.

The rearrangement uses TRBV24-1 and TRBJ1-1; D call uncertain. Germline V gene sequence: CDR1 KGHDR, CDR2 SFDVKD. This CDR3 is 13 amino acids long. Trimming removed 9 bases from V and 1 base from J, with 11 bases in between. CDR3 sequence (DNA): TGTGCCACCGGGTCTGGCTCGAACACTGAAGCTTTCTTT. It translates to CATGSGSNTEAFF.

This chain links TRBV11-3 with TRBJ1-5; TRBD1 agrees at 11 bases. CDR1 and CDR2 from the germline V gene are SGHNT and YENEEA. This CDR3 is built from 16 residues. V lost 4 bases and J lost 6; bases outside the gene matches: 8. This CDR3 is CASSSNPGTGGQPQHF. The CDR3, as DNA: TGTGCCAGCAGCTCGAACCCCGGGACAGGGGGTCAGCCCCAGCATTTT. The complete variable domain, with remaining parts taken from reference TRBV11-3 and TRBJ1-5, reads EAGVVQSPRYKIIEKKQPVAFWCNPISGHNTLYWYLQNLGQGPELLIRYENEEAVDDSQLPKDRFSAERLKGVDSTLKIQPAELGDSAVYLCASSSNPGTGGQPQHFGDGTRLSIL.

J is TRBJ1-6 and V is TRBV6-5; TRBD1 might be the D (5 bases). The CDR3 totals 15 residues. The germline V gene encodes CDR1 MNHEY and CDR2 SVGAGI. The ends were cut back, 7 bases at V and 14 bases at J, with 24 bases in the middle. The chain's CDR3 is CASTYSGRSLFTLHF. In DNA form, the CDR3 reads TGTGCCAGCACCTATTCGGGACGCAGCCTTTTTACCCTCCACTTT.

The chain joins TRBV4-1 to TRBJ2-5; no clear D. CDR1 and CDR2 (germline): MGHRA, YSYEKL. The CDR3 spans 14 residues. V was cut by 0 bases and J by 2 bases, with 7 bases left in between. This chain's CDR3 is CASSQDPAQETQYF. The DNA of the CDR3 is TGCGCCAGCAGCCAAGATCCAGCACAAGAGACCCAGTACTTC.

The rearrangement uses TRBV2 and TRBJ2-3; perhaps TRBD2 as D (5 bases). Germline V gives CDR1 SNHLY, CDR2 FYNNEI. This CDR3 has 14 residues. Between the trimmed V and J ends, which lost 7 bases and 2 bases, there was a span of 13 bases. CDR3 region: CASTRLTNTDTQYF. The DNA for the CDR3 is TGTGCCAGCACTCGTCTGACTAACACAGATACGCAGTATTTT.